This entry lists 25 T cell receptor beta chains sequenced from one sample in a study of OX40 agonist ivuxolimab in advanced cancers. The assay was immunoSEQ multiplex PCR, and TCRdb's table has in-frame clones only and misses some. The profile covers 20,000 to 25,000 clones, with 88% appearing a single time and approximately 11% taken by the ten largest. The input for sequencing was CD4+ or CD8+ T cells sorted from blood, taken in a trial of the OX40 agonist ivuxolimab. The receptor source for this set is an adult with an advanced solid tumor such as melanoma, head and neck, liver or kidney cancer.

This clone was seen a few times. The V call is TRBV4-1, the J call TRBJ1-1; weak D call: TRBD1 (6 bases). Trimming pared 3 bases from V and 7 bases from J, leaving 12 bases between. Germline V gene lookup returns CDR1 MGHRA and CDR2 YSYEKL. The CDR3 length is 13 residues. Here the CDR3 DNA reads TGCGCCAGCAGCCAGATCCGGGACATTGAAGCTTTCTTT. As protein: CASSQIRDIEAFF.

The chain recombines TRBV9 with TRBJ1-1; D ambiguous. This CDR3 comprises 12 residues. The V end lost 3 bases, the J end lost 8 bases, and 11 bases lay between the germline ends. The germline V gene encodes CDR1 SGDLS and CDR2 YYNGEE. The CDR3 here is CASSDPPGEAFF. CDR3 in DNA: TGTGCCAGCAGCGACCCCCCCGGCGAAGCTTTCTTT. Drawing the rest from reference TRBV9 and TRBJ1-1, the complete variable domain is DSGVTQTPKHLITATGQRVTLRCSPRSGDLSVYWYQQSLDQGLQFLIQYYNGEERAKGNILERFSAQQFPDLHSELNLSSLELGDSALYFCASSDPPGEAFFGQGTRLTVV.

As for this clone: Other DNA sequences in this specimen translate into the identical CDR3. The V gene is TRBV27, the J gene TRBJ2-7, with D uncertain. Looked up from germline, CDR1 is MNHEY and CDR2 is SMNVEV (reference sequence). CDR3 length equals 13 residues. V was pared by 2 bases and J by 1 base, with 6 bases between. The CDR3 region is CASSLTGSYEQYF. CDR3 sequence (DNA): TGTGCCAGCAGTTTAACGGGTTCCTACGAGCAGTACTTC.

The chain carries TRBV2 and TRBJ1-1, with TRBD1 identical over 9 bases. Per germline, CDR1 SNHLY and CDR2 FYNNEI. The CDR3 runs 19 residues. V was clipped by 4 bases and J by 2 bases; unmatched bases: 17. The CDR3 here is CASSASLRTGVLDNTEAFF. The DNA for the CDR3 is TGTGCCAGCAGTGCCTCCCTTCGGACAGGGGTGTTGGATAACACTGAAGCTTTCTTT.

A single count supports this clone. This sequence joins TRBV4-1 and TRBJ1-5; TRBD1 is a possible D gene (6 bases). This CDR3 contains 16 residues. V was pared by 7 bases and J by 7 bases, with 23 bases between. CDR1 is MGHRA and CDR2 is YSYEKL in the germline V gene. The CDR3 protein is CASTQGVLGSNQPQHF. CDR3 bases: TGCGCCAGCACACAGGGAGTTCTGGGGTCGAACCAGCCCCAGCATTTT.

V usage is TRBV14 and J usage is TRBJ2-7, with 9 bases that match TRBD2. Trimming at V came to 0 bases and at J to 3 bases, leaving 6 bases not matched to a gene. This CDR3 is 16 amino acids long. Germline CDR1 SGHDN, CDR2 FVKESK. This chain's CDR3 is CASSQDGLAGSYEQYF. CDR3 nucleotide sequence: TGTGCCAGCAGCCAAGATGGGCTAGCGGGGAGCTACGAGCAGTACTTC.

This sequence joins TRBV7-9 and TRBJ1-6; D remains unclear. CDR1 is SEHNR, CDR2 FQNEAQ, per germline (reference sequence). The V and J ends lost 4 bases and 9 bases respectively, with 16 bases between them. The CDR3 spans 15 residues. This CDR3 reads CASSSLLEFLSPLHF. For the CDR3, the DNA is TGTGCCAGCAGCTCCCTTCTCGAATTCCTTTCACCCCTCCACTTT. Variable domain in full (rest from reference TRBV7-9 and TRBJ1-6): DTGVSQNPRHKITKRGQNVTFRCDPISEHNRLYWYRQTLGQGPEFLTYFQNEAQLEKSRLLSDRFSAERPKGSFSTLEIQRTEQGDSAMYLCASSSLLEFLSPLHFGNGTRLTVT.

The genes are TRBV2 and TRBJ1-5; 11 positions agree with TRBD1. This CDR3 has 17 amino acids. Germline CDR1 is SNHLY and CDR2 is FYNNEI. The J segment lost 3 bases and the V segment lost 5 bases, leaving 9 bases of the junction unmatched. CDR3 coding DNA: TGTGCCAGCAGTCGGGACAGGGGGGGGAGACTCAATCAGCCCCAGCATTTT. This gives the protein CASSRDRGGRLNQPQHF.

V gene TRBV6-1 combines with J gene TRBJ1-5, with D maybe TRBD1 (5 bases). The CDR3 has 15 residues. Trimming cost V 6 bases and J 9 bases, with 21 bases left between them. Germline loops: CDR1 MNHNS, CDR2 SASEGT. CDR3 in amino acids: CASRPGTAHPLPQHF. The CDR3 nucleotides read TGTGCCAGCAGACCTGGGACCGCTCACCCGTTGCCCCAGCATTTT.

The rearrangement uses TRBV4-1 and TRBJ1-5; 7 bases align to TRBD1. The CDR3 runs 15 residues. V dropped 1 base and J dropped 5; count of bases not matched to a gene: 5. Per the germline V gene, CDR1 is MGHRA and CDR2 is YSYEKL. CDR3 protein: CASSQADRADQPQHF. The CDR3 DNA follows: TGCGCCAGCAGCCAAGCAGACAGGGCGGATCAGCCCCAGCATTTT.

This clone has just one count. The chain carries TRBV27 and TRBJ1-6; D gene unclear. Looked up from germline, CDR1 is MNHEY and CDR2 is SMNVEV (reference sequence). V was pared by 5 bases and J by 6 bases, with 5 bases between. The CDR3 spans 12 residues. Here the CDR3 reads CASSPPNSPLHF. CDR3 DNA: TGTGCCAGCAGTCCCCCTAATTCACCCCTCCACTTT.

The chain joins TRBV6-5 to TRBJ2-1, with TRBD1 matching 7 bases. The CDR3 totals 11 residues. After removal of 6 bases from V and 10 bases from J, the junction contained 3 bases not matched to a gene. The germline CDR1 and CDR2 sequences are MNHEY and SVGAGI. The DNA for the CDR3 is TGTGCCAGCAGCTTAGGGGGCGAGCAGTTCTTC. Translating gives CASSLGGEQFF.

This clone was seen only once. The V and J genes are TRBV11-2 and TRBJ2-7, with 7 bases that match TRBD1. Germline V gene sequence: CDR1 SGHAT, CDR2 FQNNGV. The CDR3 covers 16 residues. J gave up 0 bases and V 4 bases, and 9 bases lay outside the gene matches. CDR3 sequence reads: CASSSPGQLNSYEQYF. DNA of the CDR3: TGTGCCAGCAGCTCACCGGGACAGTTAAACTCCTACGAGCAGTACTTC. The full variable domain, completed using reference TRBV11-2 and TRBJ2-7, is EAGVAQSPRYKIIEKRQSVAFWCNPISGHATLYWYQQILGQGPKLLIQFQNNGVVDDSQLPKDRFSAERLKGVDSTLKIQPAKLEDSAVYLCASSSPGQLNSYEQYFGPGTRLTVT.

The sample holds a few counts of this clone. V is TRBV27 and J is TRBJ1-5; D possibly corresponds to TRBD1 (6 bases). Germline V gives CDR1 MNHEY, CDR2 SMNVEV (reference sequence). Trimming took 2 bases from V and 6 from J, leaving 11 bases between them. CDR3 length: 14 residues. CDR3 coding DNA: TGTGCCAGCAGTTTAGGAGGGGGGTTTCAGCCCCAGCATTTT. Translated: CASSLGGGFQPQHF.

V and J are TRBV5-1 and TRBJ2-2; weak D call: TRBD1 (5 bases). Trimming took off 2 bases at V and 0 bases at J, with 8 bases between the two ends. Germline loops: CDR1 SGHRS, CDR2 YFSETQ. This CDR3 has 15 amino acids. The CDR3: CASSFRTTNTGELFF. In nucleotides, the CDR3 is TGCGCCAGCAGCTTTCGGACAACGAACACCGGGGAGCTGTTTTTT. The variable domain in full, completed from reference TRBV5-1 and TRBJ2-2, reads KAGVTQTPRYLIKTRGQQVTLSCSPISGHRSVSWYQQTPGQGLQFLFEYFSETQRNKGNFPGRFSGRQFSNSRSEMNVSTLELGDSALYLCASSFRTTNTGELFFGEGSRLTVL.

The gene calls are TRBV5-1 and TRBJ2-1, with unresolved D. Germline-derived CDR1 and CDR2 are SGHRS and YFSETQ. The CDR3 totals 15 residues. V was shortened by 1 base and J by 5 bases, with 13 bases between the two germline ends. The CDR3 bases are TGCGCCAGCAGCTTGTGGTTCCAGGATAACAATGAGCAGTTCTTC. This gives the protein CASSLWFQDNNEQFF.

This chain joins TRBV4-2 and TRBJ2-6; 8 bases match TRBD2. Germline assignment: CDR1 LGHNA and CDR2 YNFKEQ. The CDR3 length is 18 residues. Unmatched junction bases numbered 5, after V lost 0 bases and J lost 1 base. CDR3 loop: CASSQDPGGGSGANVLTF. The CDR3 DNA reads TGTGCCAGCAGCCAAGACCCCGGGGGGGGTTCTGGGGCCAACGTCCTGACTTTC.

V is TRBV11-2 and J is TRBJ2-1; 7 nucleotides agree with TRBD2. The CDR3 spans 15 residues. The germline V gene encodes CDR1 SGHAT and CDR2 FQNNGV. Losses at the gene ends were 4 bases for V and 3 bases for J; bases not matched to a gene: 6. The chain's CDR3 is CASSYRDYYYNEQFF. The CDR3 nucleotides are TGTGCCAGCAGCTACCGGGACTACTACTACAATGAGCAGTTCTTC.

This chain connects TRBV11-2 to TRBJ2-2; D is perhaps TRBD2 (6 bases). The CDR3 is 16 residues long. Per the germline V gene, CDR1 is SGHAT and CDR2 is FQNNGV. Trimming shortened V by 1 base and J by 3 bases, and 12 bases separated the two germline ends. This CDR3 reads CASSLVDWGDTGELFF. The CDR3 DNA follows: TGTGCCAGCAGCTTAGTCGACTGGGGGGACACCGGGGAGCTGTTTTTT.

The chain joins TRBV7-8 to TRBJ2-3, with TRBD2 as a possible D gene (6 bases). V gave up 3 bases and J gave up 2 bases, with 9 bases separating them. CDR1 is SGHVS and CDR2 is FQNEAQ in the germline V gene. The CDR3 runs 14 residues. Here the CDR3 DNA reads TGTGCCAGCAGCTTGGGACTTAACACAGATACGCAGTATTTT. Its protein is CASSLGLNTDTQYF.

The chain employs TRBV10-3 and TRBJ2-7; D perhaps matches TRBD1 (7 bases). The CDR3 consists of 14 residues. Looked up from germline, CDR1 is ENHRY and CDR2 is SYGVKD. V lost 5 bases to trimming and J lost 2 bases, with 13 bases between them. The CDR3 nucleotides are TGTGCCATCAGTCAGGGGGGTGGACCCTACGAGCAGTACTTC. This gives the protein CAISQGGGPYEQYF.

The CDR3 region is CASSIFGNEQFF. The CDR3 DNA reads as TGTGCCAGTAGTATCTTCGGGAATGAGCAGTTCTTC. The chain combines TRBV19 with TRBJ2-1; D is ambiguous. Trimming left V 3 bases short and J 7 bases short, with 7 bases between. This CDR3 has 12 amino acids. The germline CDR1 and CDR2 sequences are LNHDA and SQIVND (reference sequence).

The chain uses TRBV10-3 and TRBJ2-7; no definite D call. Trimming removed 4 bases at V and 2 bases at J, with 15 bases between. Germline CDR1 is ENHRY and CDR2 is SYGVKD. There are 15 residues in the CDR3. In nucleotides, the CDR3 is TGTGCCATCAGTGGCCGGTCCTTAAAAGCCTACGAGCAGTACTTC. It translates to CAISGRSLKAYEQYF.

The chain joins TRBV27 to TRBJ1-1, with 7 positions matching TRBD1. After removal of 6 bases from V and 4 bases from J, the junction contained 5 bases not matched to a gene. This CDR3 contains 13 residues. Looked up from germline, CDR1 is MNHEY and CDR2 is SMNVEV (reference sequence). DNA of the CDR3: TGTGCCAGCAGAATGACAGGGTCCACTGAAGCTTTCTTT. Translated: CASRMTGSTEAFF.

The chain recombines TRBV12-5 with TRBJ1-3, with D hard to call. Trimming pared 6 bases from V and 6 bases from J, leaving 3 bases between. CDR3 length equals 10 residues. Per germline, CDR1 LGHNT and CDR2 FRNRAP. The CDR3 loop reads CASGQNTIYF. As DNA, the CDR3 is TGTGCTAGTGGACAAAACACCATATATTTT.